This T cell receptor beta chain was recovered during a study of T cell responses to AZD1222 COVID-19 vaccine. Produced via immunoSEQ multiplex PCR; TCRdb's table is partial and in-frame only. Seen here are 130,000 to 150,000 clones, roughly nine tenths observed once, and the top ten hold under 4%. Germline CDR1 reads GTSNPN; CDR2 reads SVGIG (reference sequence). V dropped 5 bases and J dropped 3; count of bases not matched to a gene: 7. The CDR3 loop spans 14 amino acids. This specimen consisted of peripheral blood, obtained 28 days after the second AZD1222 dose. This receptor was obtained from an adult who received the AZD1222 COVID-19 vaccine. This sequence joins TRBV30 and TRBJ2-7, with 10 nucleotides matching TRBD2. CDR3 amino acids: CAWESGRAFYEQYF. As DNA, the CDR3 is TGTGCCTGGGAAAGCGGGAGGGCCTTCTACGAGCAGTACTTC.